This T cell receptor (beta chain) is drawn from a study of OX40 agonist ivuxolimab in advanced cancers. The wider study: Every 2 weeks, patients received ivuxolimab intravenously, dosed at 0.01 to 10 mg/kg.

Study outcomes and limitations: On average, CD8+ T cells showed a greater number of expanded clones than CD4+. Individuals who were partial responders at 0.1-3.0 mg/kg had clonal expansion that ranked among the lowest.

It was autoimmune disease history or systemic immunosuppression that excluded patients. Produced via immunoSEQ multiplex PCR; TCRdb's table is partial and in-frame only. The sample lists 75,000 to 80,000 clones; over 75% were seen once. With regard to this clone: The antigen remains undetermined.

V shed 3 bases and J shed 6 bases, with 8 bases lying between them. The CDR3 has 13 amino acids. Germline CDR1 is KGHSH and CDR2 is LQKENI. The receptor comes from an adult with an advanced solid tumor such as melanoma, head and neck, liver or kidney cancer. The rearrangement joins TRBV18 to TRBJ2-2; D remains unclear. This specimen consisted of CD4+ or CD8+ T cells sorted from blood, obtained in a trial of the OX40 agonist ivuxolimab. The CDR3 nucleotides read TGTGCCAGCTCACCGTCGAGCCCCGGGGAGCTGTTTTTT. This gives the protein CASSPSSPGELFF.